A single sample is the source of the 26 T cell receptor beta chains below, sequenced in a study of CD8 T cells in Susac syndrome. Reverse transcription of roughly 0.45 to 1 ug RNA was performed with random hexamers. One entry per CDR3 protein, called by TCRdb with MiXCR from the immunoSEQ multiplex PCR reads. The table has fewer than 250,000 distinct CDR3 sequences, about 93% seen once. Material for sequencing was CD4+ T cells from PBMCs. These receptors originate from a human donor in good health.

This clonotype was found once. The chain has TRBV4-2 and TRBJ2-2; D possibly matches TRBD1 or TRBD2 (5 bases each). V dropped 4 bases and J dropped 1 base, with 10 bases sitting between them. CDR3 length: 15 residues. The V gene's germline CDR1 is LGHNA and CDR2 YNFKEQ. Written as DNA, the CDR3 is TGTGCCAGCAGCCCAGGAGGACAGAACACCGGGGAGCTGTTTTTT. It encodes CASSPGGQNTGELFF.

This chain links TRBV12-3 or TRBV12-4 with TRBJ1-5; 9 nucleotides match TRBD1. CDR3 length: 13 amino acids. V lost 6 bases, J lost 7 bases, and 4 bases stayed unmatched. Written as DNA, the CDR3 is TGTGCCAGCAGACAGGGGGCCCGACAGCCCCAGCATTTT. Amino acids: CASRQGARQPQHF.

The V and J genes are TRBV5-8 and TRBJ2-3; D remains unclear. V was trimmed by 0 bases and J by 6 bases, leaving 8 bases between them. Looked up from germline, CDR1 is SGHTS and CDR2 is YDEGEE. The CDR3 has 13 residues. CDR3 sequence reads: CASSLVGWDTQYF. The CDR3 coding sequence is TGTGCCAGCAGCTTGGTCGGGTGGGATACGCAGTATTTT.

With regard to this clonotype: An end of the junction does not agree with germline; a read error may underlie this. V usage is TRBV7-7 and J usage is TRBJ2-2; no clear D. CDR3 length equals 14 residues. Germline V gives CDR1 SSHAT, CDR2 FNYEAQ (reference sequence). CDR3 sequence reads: CASSFQIGIGELFF. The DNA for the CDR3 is TGTGCTAGCAGCTTTCAGATTGGGATAGGGGAGCTGTTTTTT.

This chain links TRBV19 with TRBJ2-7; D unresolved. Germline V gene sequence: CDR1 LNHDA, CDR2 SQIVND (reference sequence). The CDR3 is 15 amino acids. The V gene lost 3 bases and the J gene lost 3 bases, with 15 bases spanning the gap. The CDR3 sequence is CASSITARSHYEQYF. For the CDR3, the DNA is TGTGCCAGTAGTATCACGGCCAGGTCTCACTACGAGCAGTACTTC.

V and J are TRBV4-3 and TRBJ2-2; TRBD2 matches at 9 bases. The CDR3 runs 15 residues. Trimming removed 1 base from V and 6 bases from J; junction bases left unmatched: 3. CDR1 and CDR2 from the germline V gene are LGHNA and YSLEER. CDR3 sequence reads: CASSQVSGRSGELFF. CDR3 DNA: TGCGCCAGCAGCCAAGTCAGCGGGAGGTCCGGGGAGCTGTTTTTT.

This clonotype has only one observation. CDR3 protein: CASDRGNTGELFF. The CDR3 DNA reads as TGTGCCAGTGACAGGGGAAACACCGGGGAGCTGTTTTTT. This rearrangement joins TRBV12-3 or TRBV12-4 to TRBJ2-2; 8 positions agree with TRBD1. V lost 9 bases and J lost 2; bases outside the gene matches: 2. This CDR3 has 13 residues.

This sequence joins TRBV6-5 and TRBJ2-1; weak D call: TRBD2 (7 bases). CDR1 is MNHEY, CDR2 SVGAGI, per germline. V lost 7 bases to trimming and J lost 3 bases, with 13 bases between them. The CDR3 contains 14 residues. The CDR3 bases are TGTGCCAGCAAAGTCGGGGGGCTCTACAATGAGCAGTTCTTC. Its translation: CASKVGGLYNEQFF.

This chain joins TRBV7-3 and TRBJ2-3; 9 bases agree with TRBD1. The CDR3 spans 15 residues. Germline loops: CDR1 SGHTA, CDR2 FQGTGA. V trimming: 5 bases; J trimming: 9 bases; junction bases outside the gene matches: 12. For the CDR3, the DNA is TGTGCCAGCAGCGCCGACCCGGGACAGGGCGTGACGCAGTATTTT. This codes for CASSADPGQGVTQYF.

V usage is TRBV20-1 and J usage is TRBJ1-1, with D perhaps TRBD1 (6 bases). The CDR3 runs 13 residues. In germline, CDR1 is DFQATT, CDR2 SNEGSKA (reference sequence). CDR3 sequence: CSPGGHLNTEAFF. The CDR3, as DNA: TGCAGCCCGGGGGGGCATCTAAACACTGAAGCTTTCTTT.

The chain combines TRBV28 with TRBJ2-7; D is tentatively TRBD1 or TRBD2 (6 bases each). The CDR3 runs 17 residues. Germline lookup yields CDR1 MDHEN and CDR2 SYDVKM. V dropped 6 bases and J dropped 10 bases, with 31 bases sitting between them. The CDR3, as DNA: TGTGCCAGCAGCCCGGTTTCAGGGAAACCCCTTGGGGGGCGACAGTACTTC. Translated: CASSPVSGKPLGGRQYF.

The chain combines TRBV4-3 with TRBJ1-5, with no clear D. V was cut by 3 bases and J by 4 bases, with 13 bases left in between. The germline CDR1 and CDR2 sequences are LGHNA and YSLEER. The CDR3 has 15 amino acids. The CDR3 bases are TGCGCCAGCAGCCACTCCCGGGGAGGGAATCAGCCCCAGCATTTT. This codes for CASSHSRGGNQPQHF.

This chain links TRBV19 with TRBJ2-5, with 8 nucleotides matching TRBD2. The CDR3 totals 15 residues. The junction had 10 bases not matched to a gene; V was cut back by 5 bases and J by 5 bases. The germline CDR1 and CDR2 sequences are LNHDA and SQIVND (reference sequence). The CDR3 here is CASSPSGGPRETQYF. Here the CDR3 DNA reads TGTGCCAGTAGTCCGAGCGGGGGCCCCCGGGAGACCCAGTACTTC.

CDR3 coding DNA: TGTGCCAGCAGGCCCCCCCAGGGCCCCCACCCCTACGAGCAGTACGTC. Translation: CASRPPQGPHPYEQYV. The chain is built from TRBV9 and TRBJ2-7, with TRBD1 as a possible D gene (5 bases). This CDR3 has 16 residues. V lost 5 bases and J lost 2, with 20 bases in between. CDR1 and CDR2 (germline): SGDLS, YYNGEE.

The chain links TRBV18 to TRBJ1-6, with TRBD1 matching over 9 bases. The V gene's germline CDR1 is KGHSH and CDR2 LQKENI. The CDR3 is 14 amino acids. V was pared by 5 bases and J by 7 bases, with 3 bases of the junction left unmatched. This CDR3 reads CASSTQGANSPLHF. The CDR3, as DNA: TGTGCCAGCTCAACACAGGGGGCGAATTCACCCCTCCACTTT.

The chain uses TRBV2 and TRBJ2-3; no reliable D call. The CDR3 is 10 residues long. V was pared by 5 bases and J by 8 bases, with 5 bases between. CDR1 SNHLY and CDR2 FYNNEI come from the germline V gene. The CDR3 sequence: CASSIATQYF. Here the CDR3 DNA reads TGTGCCAGCAGTATAGCTACGCAGTATTTT. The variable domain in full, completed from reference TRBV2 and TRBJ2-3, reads EPEVTQTPSHQVTQMGQEVILRCVPISNHLYFYWYRQILGQKVEFLVSFYNNEISEKSEIFDDQFSVERPDGSNFTLKIRSTKLEDSAMYFCASSIATQYFGPGTRLTVL.

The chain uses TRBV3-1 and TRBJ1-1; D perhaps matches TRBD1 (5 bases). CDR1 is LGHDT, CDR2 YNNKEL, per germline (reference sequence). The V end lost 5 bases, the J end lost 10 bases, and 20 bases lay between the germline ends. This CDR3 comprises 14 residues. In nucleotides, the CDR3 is TGTGCCAGCAGCTTCCGAGGGGAAGGAGCGGGAGCTTTCTTT. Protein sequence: CASSFRGEGAGAFF.

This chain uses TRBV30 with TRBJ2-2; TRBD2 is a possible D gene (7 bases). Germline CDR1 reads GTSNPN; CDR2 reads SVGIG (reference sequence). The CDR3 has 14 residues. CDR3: CARGGAVFTGELFF. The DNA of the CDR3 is TGTGCTAGGGGGGGAGCGGTCTTCACCGGGGAGCTGTTTTTT.

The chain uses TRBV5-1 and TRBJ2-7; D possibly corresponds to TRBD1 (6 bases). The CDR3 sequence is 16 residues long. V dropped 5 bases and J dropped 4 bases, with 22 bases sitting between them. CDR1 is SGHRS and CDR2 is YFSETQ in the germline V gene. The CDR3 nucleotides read TGCGCCAGCAGAGTGGACAGTGCTGGCTTCGGGTACGAGCAGTACTTC. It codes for CASRVDSAGFGYEQYF.

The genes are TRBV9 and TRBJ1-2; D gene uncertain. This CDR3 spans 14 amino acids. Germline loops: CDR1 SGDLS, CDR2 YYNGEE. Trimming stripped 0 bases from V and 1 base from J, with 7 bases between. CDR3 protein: CASSVGGSNYGYTF. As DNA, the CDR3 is TGTGCCAGCAGCGTAGGCGGAAGTAACTATGGCTACACCTTC.

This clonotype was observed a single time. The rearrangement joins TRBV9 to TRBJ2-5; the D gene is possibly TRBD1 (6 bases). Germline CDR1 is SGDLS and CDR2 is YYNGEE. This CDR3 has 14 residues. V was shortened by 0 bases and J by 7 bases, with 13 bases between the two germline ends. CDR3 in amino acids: CASSVEGEFGTQYF. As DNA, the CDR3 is TGTGCCAGCAGCGTAGAGGGGGAGTTCGGGACCCAGTACTTC.

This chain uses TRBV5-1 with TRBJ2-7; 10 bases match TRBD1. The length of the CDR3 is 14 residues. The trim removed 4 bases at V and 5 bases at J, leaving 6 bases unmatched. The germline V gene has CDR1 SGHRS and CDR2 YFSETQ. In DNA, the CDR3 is TGCGCCAGCAGCGCGGGACAGGGGTTCCACGAGCAGTACTTC. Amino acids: CASSAGQGFHEQYF.

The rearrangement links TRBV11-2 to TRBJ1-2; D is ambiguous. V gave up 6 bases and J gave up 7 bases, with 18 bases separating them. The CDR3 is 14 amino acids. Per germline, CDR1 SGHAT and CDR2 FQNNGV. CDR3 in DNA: TGTGCCAGCAGTCCTCCTACCCTCCCGGGTGGCTACACCTTC. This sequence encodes CASSPPTLPGGYTF.

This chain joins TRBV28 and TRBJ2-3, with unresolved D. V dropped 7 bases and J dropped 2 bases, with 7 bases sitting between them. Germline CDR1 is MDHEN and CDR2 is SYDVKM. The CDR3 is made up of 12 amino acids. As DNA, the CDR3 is TGTGCCAGCAACTGGAACACAGATACGCAGTATTTT. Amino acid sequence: CASNWNTDTQYF.

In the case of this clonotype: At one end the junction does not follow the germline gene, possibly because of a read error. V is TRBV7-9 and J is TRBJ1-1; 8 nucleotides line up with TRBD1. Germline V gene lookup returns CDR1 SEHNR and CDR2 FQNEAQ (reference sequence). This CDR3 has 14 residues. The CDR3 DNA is TGTGCCAGCATCTTAGACAGGGGGAACACTGAAGCTTTCTTT. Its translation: CASILDRGNTEAFF.

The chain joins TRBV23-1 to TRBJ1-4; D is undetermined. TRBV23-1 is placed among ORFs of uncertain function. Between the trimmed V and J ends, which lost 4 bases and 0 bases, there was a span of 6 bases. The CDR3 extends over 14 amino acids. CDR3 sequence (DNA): TGCGCCAGCAGTCTACGGTCAACTAATGAAAAACTGTTTTTT. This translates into CASSLRSTNEKLFF.